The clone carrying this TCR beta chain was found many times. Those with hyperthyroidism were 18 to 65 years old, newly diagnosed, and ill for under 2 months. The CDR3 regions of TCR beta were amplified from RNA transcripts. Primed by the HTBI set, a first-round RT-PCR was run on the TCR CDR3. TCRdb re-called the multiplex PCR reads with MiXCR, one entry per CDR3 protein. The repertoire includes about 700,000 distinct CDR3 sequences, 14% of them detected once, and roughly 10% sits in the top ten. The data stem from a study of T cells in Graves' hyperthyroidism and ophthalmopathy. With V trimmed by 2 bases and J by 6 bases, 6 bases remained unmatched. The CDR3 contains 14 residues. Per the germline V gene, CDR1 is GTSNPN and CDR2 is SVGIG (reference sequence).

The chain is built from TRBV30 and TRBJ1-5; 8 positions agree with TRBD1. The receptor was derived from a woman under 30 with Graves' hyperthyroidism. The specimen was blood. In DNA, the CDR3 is TGTGCCTGGAGTCCCGACAGGGGAGGTCAGCCCCAGCATTTT. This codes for CAWSPDRGGQPQHF.